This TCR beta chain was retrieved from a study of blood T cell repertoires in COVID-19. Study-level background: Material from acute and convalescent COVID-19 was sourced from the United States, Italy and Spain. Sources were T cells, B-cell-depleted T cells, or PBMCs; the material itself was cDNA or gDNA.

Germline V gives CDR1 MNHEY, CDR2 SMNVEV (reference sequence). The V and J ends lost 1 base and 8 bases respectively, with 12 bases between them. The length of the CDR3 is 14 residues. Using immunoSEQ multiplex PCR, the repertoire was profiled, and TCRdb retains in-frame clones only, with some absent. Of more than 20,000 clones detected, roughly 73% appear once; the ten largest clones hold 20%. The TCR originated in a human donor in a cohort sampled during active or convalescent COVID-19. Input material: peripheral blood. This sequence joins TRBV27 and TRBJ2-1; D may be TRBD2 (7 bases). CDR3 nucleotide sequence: TGTGCCAGCAGTTTATTGGGGGGGCTTGATGAGCAGTTCTTC. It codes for CASSLLGGLDEQFF.